These 17 T cell receptor beta chains were all obtained from the same sample, sequenced in a study of cytomegalovirus exposure and HLA in healthy donors. PCR was performed using 60 Vbeta and 13 Jbeta primers. Data came from immunoSEQ multiplex PCR; TCRdb stores just in-frame clones and leaves some out. The profile covers approximately 190,000 clones, with about 84% appearing a single time and over 12% taken by the ten largest. What was sequenced was PBMCs. These receptors were obtained from a woman between 25 and 40 years old in good health and CMV-seropositive.

This clone was detected a few times. The chain combines TRBV7-9 with TRBJ2-3, with D tentatively TRBD2 (5 bases). The CDR3 has 15 amino acids. V lost 4 bases, J lost 0 bases, and 11 bases lay in between. Germline values: CDR1 SEHNR, CDR2 FQNEAQ (reference sequence). DNA of the CDR3: TGTGCCAGCAGCTCGAGCGGTTCTAGCACAGATACGCAGTATTTT. Translation: CASSSSGSSTDTQYF.

The V call is TRBV5-1, the J call TRBJ1-2; TRBD1 agrees at 12 bases. Trimming at V came to 3 bases and at J to 1 base, leaving 13 bases not matched to a gene. The CDR3 runs to 19 residues. Germline V gene lookup returns CDR1 SGHRS and CDR2 YFSETQ. DNA for the CDR3: TGCGCCAGCAGCTGGACCCGGGGGACAGGGGGCGGGCATAACTATGGCTACACCTTC. Its translation is CASSWTRGTGGGHNYGYTF.

This clone was recorded once. V usage is TRBV7-2 and J usage is TRBJ1-1; TRBD1 matches at 9 bases. The CDR3 is 15 amino acids. J was trimmed by 2 bases and V by 0 bases; bases with no gene match: 1. Per the germline V gene, CDR1 is SGHTA and CDR2 is FQGNSA. The CDR3 sequence is CASSLAGQGNTEAFF. The CDR3 nucleotides read TGTGCCAGCAGCTTAGCGGGACAGGGTAACACTGAAGCTTTCTTT.

The chain couples TRBV21-1 to TRBJ1-3; the table's D gene call, TRBD1, was not cross checked with the DNA. TRBV21-1 corresponds to a pseudogene. CDR3 length: 17 amino acids. As DNA, the CDR3 is TGTGCCAGCAGCCCCCATGGGACAGAAGCTTCTGGAAACACCATATATTTT. Protein sequence: CASSPHGTEASGNTIYF.

This chain connects TRBV28 to TRBJ1-2; TRBD1 agrees at 10 bases. Trimming cost V 3 bases and J 2 bases; bases outside gene matches: 9. The CDR3 covers 17 residues. The germline gives CDR1 MDHEN, CDR2 SYDVKM. The CDR3 sequence: CASSLWDRGEANYGYTF. The CDR3 DNA sequence: TGTGCCAGCAGTTTGTGGGACAGGGGCGAGGCGAACTATGGCTACACCTTC.

Many counts were recorded for this clone. The rearrangement links TRBV5-1 to TRBJ1-5; 7 bases map to TRBD1. V lost 5 bases and J lost 6; bases outside the gene matches: 11. The germline CDR1 and CDR2 sequences are SGHRS and YFSETQ. This CDR3 contains 15 residues. In DNA, the CDR3 is TGCGCCAGCAGGATAACTACAGGGGAGGCTCAGCCCCAGCATTTT. Its protein product is CASRITTGEAQPQHF.

The chain links TRBV7-2 to TRBJ1-2; no firm D call. The germline V gene has CDR1 SGHTA and CDR2 FQGNSA. The CDR3 is 17 residues long. The ends were cut back, 5 bases at V and 5 bases at J, with 24 bases in the middle. The CDR3 loop reads CASSPGGYGGSVYGYTF. The CDR3 bases are TGTGCCAGCAGCCCCGGCGGGTATGGTGGGTCAGTTTATGGCTACACCTTC.

The chain employs TRBV4-1 and TRBJ1-1; D is unclear. This CDR3 has 13 amino acids. Germline assignment: CDR1 MGHRA and CDR2 YSYEKL. Trimming removed 0 bases at V and 5 bases at J, with 7 bases between. CDR3 sequence (DNA): TGCGCCAGCAGCCAAGACCTATGGACTGAAGCTTTCTTT. The encoded protein is CASSQDLWTEAFF.

This clone was detected once. The chain recombines TRBV7-2 with TRBJ1-2; 9 nucleotides agree with TRBD1. J was trimmed by 9 bases and V by 1 base; bases with no gene match: 3. The CDR3 length is 13 residues. Germline assignment: CDR1 SGHTA and CDR2 FQGNSA. This CDR3 is CASSLVTGGSYTF. The CDR3 DNA reads TGTGCCAGCAGCTTAGTGACAGGGGGAAGCTACACCTTC.

This chain links TRBV30 with TRBJ2-1, with 7 nucleotides matching TRBD1. CDR1 and CDR2 from the germline V gene are GTSNPN and SVGIG (reference sequence). The junction had 13 bases not matched to a gene; V was cut back by 5 bases and J by 9 bases. The CDR3 runs 14 residues. For the CDR3, the DNA is TGTGCCTGGGGTAGTCCAGGGGGTTTAAGTGAGCAGTTCTTC. Its translation is CAWGSPGGLSEQFF.

The chain combines TRBV4-2 with TRBJ2-1; 11 bases match TRBD2. V was clipped by 0 bases and J by 7 bases; unmatched bases: 5. The CDR3 consists of 16 residues. CDR1 is LGHNA, CDR2 YNFKEQ, per germline. As DNA, the CDR3 is TGTGCCAGCAGCCAAGAGGGCCTAGCGGGAGGAAATGAGCAGTTCTTC. Its translation is CASSQEGLAGGNEQFF.

The chain uses TRBV7-2 and TRBJ2-1, with a weak D call TRBD2 (6 bases). V was cut by 8 bases and J by 0 bases, with 14 bases left in between. Germline V gene sequence: CDR1 SGHTA, CDR2 FQGNSA. The length of the CDR3 is 15 residues. CDR3 protein: CASGGAGNSYNEQFF. The DNA of the CDR3 is TGTGCCAGCGGAGGAGCGGGTAACTCCTACAATGAGCAGTTCTTC.

This clone occurred a few times. The chain has TRBV7-9 and TRBJ2-7; possible D gene TRBD1, 5 bases. V lost 2 bases to trimming and J lost 2 bases, with 13 bases between them. The CDR3 spans 15 residues. The germline V gene encodes CDR1 SEHNR and CDR2 FQNEAQ (reference sequence). The CDR3 sequence is CASSLPGKETYEQYF. Here the CDR3 DNA reads TGTGCCAGCAGCTTACCAGGGAAAGAGACCTACGAGCAGTACTTC.

CDR3 sequence: CASSTRRTEAFF. The DNA of the CDR3 is TGTGCCAGTAGCACTCGTCGGACTGAAGCTTTCTTT. The genes are TRBV19 and TRBJ1-1, with D uncertain. Germline loops: CDR1 LNHDA, CDR2 SQIVND (reference sequence). The germline V and J ends were trimmed by 6 bases and 5 bases, with 10 bases remaining between them. The CDR3 contains 12 residues.

The chain recombines TRBV28 with TRBJ2-7; D is ambiguous. With 7 bases removed from V and 2 bases from J, the gap between germline ends came to 12 bases. Germline assignment: CDR1 MDHEN and CDR2 SYDVKM. There are 13 residues in the CDR3. The CDR3 loop is CASTSVEAYEQYF. CDR3 nucleotide sequence: TGTGCCAGCACCTCCGTAGAAGCCTACGAGCAGTACTTC.

V usage is TRBV14 and J usage is TRBJ2-2; 12 nucleotides match TRBD2. The CDR3 is 16 amino acids. Looked up from germline, CDR1 is SGHDN and CDR2 is FVKESK. With 4 bases clipped from V and 4 bases from J, the junction kept 4 bases outside the gene matches. CDR3 in amino acids: CASSPTSGSRTGELFF. The CDR3 DNA is TGTGCCAGCAGCCCGACTAGCGGGAGCCGCACCGGGGAGCTGTTTTTT.

This chain uses TRBV9 with TRBJ1-2; D call uncertain. The CDR3 extends over 14 amino acids. Between the trimmed V and J ends, which lost 3 bases and 8 bases, there was a span of 17 bases. Germline V lookup: CDR1 SGDLS, CDR2 YYNGEE. CDR3 sequence (DNA): TGTGCCAGCAGCGGCCTATCCCGCCCGGGAGGCTACACCTTC. Its protein is CASSGLSRPGGYTF.